The next 21 T cell receptor beta chains were all read from a single sample in a study of a mutant IDH1 vaccine in newly diagnosed glioma. The data were produced by immunoSEQ multiplex PCR, yet TCRdb's version contains in-frame clones alone and is incomplete. The repertoire has around 120,000 clones, 80% of them found once; the top ten carry 5.5%. Their cognate antigens are unknown. Time point indicated: week 11, during vaccination. It was 300 ug of mutant IDH1 20-mer peptide that made up each vaccine dose, given with topical imiquimod. This sample comprised PBMCs, obtained from a glioma patient whose treatment included an IDH1 peptide vaccine. The receptors here all came from a man aged 40-49 years with glioma.

The chain combines TRBV15 with TRBJ1-1; possibly TRBD1 for D (6 bases). Trimming removed 3 bases from V and 0 bases from J, with 11 bases in between. Per the germline V gene, CDR1 is LNHNV and CDR2 is YYDKDF (reference sequence). The CDR3 covers 15 residues. CDR3 DNA: TGTGCCACCAGCAGGGGGGGGCTGTTGAACACTGAAGCTTTCTTT. This gives the protein CATSRGGLLNTEAFF.

Here the CDR3 reads CASSPLAGDTGELFF. The CDR3 DNA is TGTGCCAGCAGCCCACTAGCGGGAGACACCGGGGAGCTGTTTTTT. The chain uses TRBV4-2 and TRBJ2-2; 11 bases are shared with TRBD2. CDR3 length equals 15 residues. The germline V gene has CDR1 LGHNA and CDR2 YNFKEQ. V gave up 4 bases and J gave up 3 bases; unmatched junction bases: 1.

The chain couples TRBV6-1 to TRBJ2-1; D is possibly TRBD2 (5 bases). Deletions cut 4 bases from V and 0 bases from J, with 19 bases between. Germline CDR1 and CDR2: MNHNS and SASEGT. The CDR3 runs 18 residues. Written as DNA, the CDR3 is TGTGCCAGCAGTGCCCTAAGAGGGATTTTGAGCTCCTACAATGAGCAGTTCTTC. Translation gives CASSALRGILSSYNEQFF.

This chain uses TRBV9 with TRBJ2-2; 12 bases are shared with TRBD1. The CDR3 is made up of 16 amino acids. J gave up 5 bases and V 4 bases, and 6 bases lay outside the gene matches. Germline CDR1 is SGDLS and CDR2 is YYNGEE. As DNA, the CDR3 is TGTGCCAGCAGCCCTCGGGACAGGGGGCAGACCGGGGAGCTGTTTTTT. This codes for CASSPRDRGQTGELFF.

The genes are TRBV6-6 and TRBJ2-7; D is unclear. The CDR3 spans 14 residues. The ends were cut back, 6 bases at V and 0 bases at J, with 12 bases in the middle. Germline V gene lookup returns CDR1 MNHNY and CDR2 SVGAGI (reference sequence). DNA of the CDR3: TGTGCCAGCAGGTACACAGAGATCTCCTACGAGCAGTACTTC. Its protein product is CASRYTEISYEQYF.

The V and J genes are TRBV15 and TRBJ1-5; D is unclear. The CDR3 runs to 15 residues. The V gene lost 8 bases and the J gene lost 4 bases, with 18 bases spanning the gap. Germline V gene sequence: CDR1 LNHNV, CDR2 YYDKDF (reference sequence). DNA of the CDR3: TGTGCCACCGGCCAACTACGCGAGGGAAATCAGCCCCAGCATTTT. Encoded protein: CATGQLREGNQPQHF.

The rearrangement uses TRBV7-9 and TRBJ2-1; D remains unclear. The germline V gene encodes CDR1 SEHNR and CDR2 FQNEAQ (reference sequence). V gave up 0 bases and J gave up 0 bases, with 6 bases separating them. The CDR3 has 15 residues. Here the CDR3 reads CASSLALSSYNEQFF. In DNA form, the CDR3 reads TGTGCCAGCAGCTTAGCTCTGAGCTCCTACAATGAGCAGTTCTTC.

The chain is built from TRBV4-3 and TRBJ2-7, with 7 bases lining up with TRBD2. This CDR3 is 16 amino acids long. Trimming at V came to 2 bases and at J to 5 bases, leaving 12 bases not matched to a gene. Germline CDR1 and CDR2: LGHNA and YSLEER. CDR3 protein: CASSQSQREGFHEQYF. In DNA form, the CDR3 reads TGCGCCAGCAGCCAAAGTCAAAGGGAGGGGTTCCACGAGCAGTACTTC.

The CDR3 protein is CASSLAVNAGNEQFF. CDR3 DNA: TGTGCCAGCAGCTTAGCTGTCAACGCGGGAAATGAGCAGTTCTTC. The chain has TRBV7-8 and TRBJ2-1; TRBD2 might be the D (6 bases). Germline loops: CDR1 SGHVS, CDR2 FQNEAQ. The CDR3 extends over 15 amino acids. V lost 0 bases and J 7 bases, leaving 13 bases between the germline ends.

The sample holds one count of this clone. The rearrangement uses TRBV7-2 and TRBJ1-6; 11 bases fit TRBD1. With V trimmed by 4 bases and J by 14 bases, 4 bases remained unmatched. CDR3 length: 13 residues. Germline V gene sequence: CDR1 SGHTA, CDR2 FQGNSA. In nucleotides, the CDR3 is TGTGCCAGCAGCTGGGGACAGGGGGATTCCCTCCACTTT. The encoded protein is CASSWGQGDSLHF.

The V call is TRBV7-9, the J call TRBJ2-1, with 7 bases matching TRBD2. From germline, CDR1 is SEHNR and CDR2 FQNEAQ (reference sequence). V was clipped by 1 base and J by 2 bases; unmatched bases: 2. The CDR3 loop spans 15 amino acids. CDR3 residues: CASSLGLAAYNEQFF. CDR3 in DNA: TGTGCCAGCAGCTTAGGGCTAGCGGCCTACAATGAGCAGTTCTTC.

The J gene is TRBJ2-2, the V gene TRBV7-6; TRBD1 matches at 8 bases. With V trimmed by 6 bases and J by 4 bases, 7 bases remained unmatched. The CDR3 contains 15 residues. Germline V CDR1 and CDR2: SGHVS, FNYEAQ. The CDR3 DNA reads as TGTGCCAGCAGTTCAAGGACAGGGAGCACCGGGGAGCTGTTTTTT. It translates to CASSSRTGSTGELFF.

Comments on this clone: The junction shows a germline mismatch at one end, possibly a read error. V and J are TRBV5-1 and TRBJ2-1, with D perhaps TRBD2 (5 bases). The CDR3 has 11 amino acids. Germline V gene sequence: CDR1 SGHRS, CDR2 YFSETQ. The CDR3, as DNA: TGCGCCAGCAGCGCGGACTGGTCCTTGATCTTC. Translated, it gives CASSADWSLIF.

For this clone: Other DNA variants within this sample encode the same CDR3. The chain joins TRBV5-1 to TRBJ2-2; 7 bases map to TRBD1. V shed 0 bases and J 1 base; nucleotides not matched to a gene: 0. This CDR3 contains 15 residues. CDR1 is SGHRS, CDR2 YFSETQ, per germline. In DNA, the CDR3 is TGCGCCAGCAGCTTGGGACAGGGGAACACCGGGGAGCTGTTTTTT. Translation gives CASSLGQGNTGELFF.

The genes are TRBV10-3 and TRBJ2-6; 9 nucleotides agree with TRBD1. CDR1 and CDR2 from the germline V gene are ENHRY and SYGVKD. The CDR3 sequence is 19 residues long. V dropped 10 bases and J dropped 2; count of bases not matched to a gene: 18. The DNA of the CDR3 is TGTGCCACCACCCAACCCGCCGGGACAGGGTACCCTGGGGCCAACGTCCTGACTTTC. Translation gives CATTQPAGTGYPGANVLTF.

The chain couples TRBV7-2 to TRBJ2-1; D is possibly TRBD2 (6 bases). V lost 5 bases and J lost 4, with 15 bases in between. Germline V CDR1 and CDR2: SGHTA, FQGNSA. This CDR3 is 15 amino acids long. CDR3 nucleotide sequence: TGTGCCAGCAGCCCGGGGGACGTCCCGTACAATGAGCAGTTCTTC. Its translation is CASSPGDVPYNEQFF.

V is TRBV7-2 and J is TRBJ1-5, with D possibly being TRBD1 (6 bases). Per germline, CDR1 SGHTA and CDR2 FQGNSA. There are 14 residues in the CDR3. Trimming shortened V by 2 bases and J by 4 bases, and 9 bases separated the two germline ends. The CDR3 DNA reads TGTGCCAGCAGCTTAACAGGGCAAAATCAGCCCCAGCATTTT. Translated, it gives CASSLTGQNQPQHF.

This chain uses TRBV7-2 with TRBJ2-7; 7 bases match TRBD2. This CDR3 region has 15 residues. Germline V gene sequence: CDR1 SGHTA, CDR2 FQGNSA. Germline trimming cut 4 bases from V and 5 bases from J; bases unmatched to any gene: 11. The CDR3 DNA reads as TGTGCCAGCAGCTCCCGGCCTAGCGGCGGGGACGAGCAGTACTTC. Translation: CASSSRPSGGDEQYF.

The rearrangement joins TRBV29-1 to TRBJ2-1; 8 bases align to TRBD2. CDR1 is SQVTM, CDR2 ANQGSEA, per germline. This CDR3 contains 14 residues. J lost 4 bases, V lost 4 bases, and 6 bases had no gene match. For the CDR3, the DNA is TGCAGCGTTGGGGCGGGGGGCGATTACAATGAGCAGTTCTTC. Protein: CSVGAGGDYNEQFF.

V and J are TRBV2 and TRBJ1-1; D is ambiguous. V lost 6 bases, J lost 1 base, and 12 bases lay in between. The CDR3 is made up of 14 amino acids. Looked up from germline, CDR1 is SNHLY and CDR2 is FYNNEI. The CDR3 DNA sequence: TGTGCCAGCAGCGCAAGACGGGGGAACACTGAAGCTTTCTTT. Translation: CASSARRGNTEAFF.

This clone was observed a single time. The chain is built from TRBV6-5 and TRBJ2-2, with 9 bases lining up with TRBD1. Germline V lookup: CDR1 MNHEY, CDR2 SVGAGI. Unmatched junction bases numbered 7, after V lost 6 bases and J lost 5 bases. This CDR3 has 15 amino acids. The CDR3 bases are TGTGCCAGCAGCCGGACAGGGGTGGTTACCGGGGAGCTGTTTTTT. Its protein product is CASSRTGVVTGELFF.